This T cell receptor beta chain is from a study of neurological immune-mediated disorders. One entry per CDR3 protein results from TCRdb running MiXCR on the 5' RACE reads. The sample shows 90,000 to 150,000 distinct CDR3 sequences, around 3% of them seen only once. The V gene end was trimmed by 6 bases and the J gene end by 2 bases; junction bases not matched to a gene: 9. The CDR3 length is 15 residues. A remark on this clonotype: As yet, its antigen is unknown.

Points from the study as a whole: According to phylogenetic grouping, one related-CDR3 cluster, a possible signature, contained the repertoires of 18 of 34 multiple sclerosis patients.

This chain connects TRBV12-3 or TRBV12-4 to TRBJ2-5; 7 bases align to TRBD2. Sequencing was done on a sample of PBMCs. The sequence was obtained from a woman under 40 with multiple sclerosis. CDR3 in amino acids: CASSYSGRVQETQYF. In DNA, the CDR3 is TGTGCCAGCAGCTATAGCGGGCGTGTTCAAGAGACCCAGTACTTC.